Listed below are T cell receptor beta chains from one sample, sequenced in a study of cytomegalovirus exposure and HLA in healthy donors. Sequencing was performed with immunoSEQ multiplex PCR; in TCRdb, only in-frame clones are kept and a portion is missing. In the table there are 200,000 to 250,000 clones, under 85% of which are singletons. Sequenced: PBMCs. These receptors were collected from a man aged 45-65 years in good health and CMV-seronegative. The CDR3 runs from the conserved cysteine through the conserved F or W. The D gene is left open where the match is weak. Clone size is given for some rows only: seen once, a few or many times, or a class if the clone is expanded.

CDR3 DNA: TGCAGCGTCCCCAAACAGAGCTCCTACAATGAGCAGTTCTTC
CDR3 protein: CSVPKQSSYNEQFF
J gene: TRBJ2-1
clone size: -
V gene: TRBV29-1
D gene: -

CDR3 DNA: TGTGCCAGCAGTTCACAGGTTATAGCAACTAATGAAAAACTGTTTTTT
CDR3 protein: CASSSQVIATNEKLFF
J gene: TRBJ1-4
clone size: -
V gene: TRBV28
D gene: -

CDR3 DNA: TGTGCCAGCTCACCGCCCCCACAGGGGACCTACGAGCAGTACTTC
CDR3 protein: CASSPPPQGTYEQYF
J gene: TRBJ2-7
clone size: -
V gene: TRBV18
D gene: TRBD1

CDR3 DNA: TGCGCCAGCAGCCTCGGACTGGACGAGCAGTACTTC
CDR3 protein: CASSLGLDEQYF
J gene: TRBJ2-7
clone size: -
V gene: TRBV5-1
D gene: -

CDR3 DNA: TGTGCCGCCACCCCAGAGACAGGGGGCTTTCAGCCCCAGCATTTT
CDR3 protein: CAATPETGGFQPQHF
J gene: TRBJ1-5
clone size: -
V gene: TRBV15
D gene: TRBD1

CDR3 DNA: TGTGCCAGCAGTGAACCCACATTGCGGGTGAATGAGCAGTTCTTC
CDR3 protein: CASSEPTLRVNEQFF
J gene: TRBJ2-1
clone size: -
V gene: TRBV6-1
D gene: -

CDR3 DNA: TGTGCCAGCAGTTTATCTTTTCCCCCAGGGCTCGAGCAGTACTTC
CDR3 protein: CASSLSFPPGLEQYF
J gene: TRBJ2-7
clone size: -
V gene: TRBV27
D gene: -

CDR3 DNA: TGCGCCAGCAAGGGGACCGGGGAGCTGTTTTTT
CDR3 protein: CASKGTGELFF
J gene: TRBJ2-2
clone size: -
V gene: TRBV10-2
D gene: -

CDR3 DNA: TGTGCCAGCAGCTTGGGTACTAGGACAGGCGGCTATGGCTACACCTTC
CDR3 protein: CASSLGTRTGGYGYTF
J gene: TRBJ1-2
clone size: -
V gene: TRBV5-6
D gene: TRBD1

CDR3 DNA: TGTGCCAGCAGCTCGTTGTTGGGCCCTGCCTACGAGCAGTACTTC
CDR3 protein: CASSSLLGPAYEQYF
J gene: TRBJ2-7
clone size: -
V gene: TRBV7-9
D gene: -

CDR3 DNA: TGTGCCAGCAGCTCCCCGACAGGGAGGGATACGCAGTATTTT
CDR3 protein: CASSSPTGRDTQYF
J gene: TRBJ2-3
clone size: -
V gene: TRBV7-9
D gene: -

CDR3 DNA: TGCGCCAGCAGCTTCAGGGATACCGGGGAGCTGTTTTTT
CDR3 protein: CASSFRDTGELFF
J gene: TRBJ2-2
clone size: -
V gene: TRBV5-1
D gene: -

CDR3 DNA: TGTGCCAGCAGCCAAGATTTTAGGACTAGCGTGTACACCGGGGAGCTGTTTTTT
CDR3 protein: CASSQDFRTSVYTGELFF
J gene: TRBJ2-2
clone size: once
V gene: TRBV14
D gene: TRBD2

CDR3 DNA: TGTGCCAGCAGTGAACGACTAGCGGGAGTAGGAGATACGCAGTATTTT
CDR3 protein: CASSERLAGVGDTQYF
J gene: TRBJ2-3
clone size: -
V gene: TRBV6-4
D gene: TRBD2